One and the same sample provided the 2 T cell receptor beta chains below, sequenced in a study of CD8 T cells in Susac syndrome. An input of about 0.5 to 1 ug of RNA was subjected to reverse transcription using random hexamers. TCRdb re-called the immunoSEQ multiplex PCR reads through MiXCR, storing one row per CDR3 protein. The sample holds roughly 140,000 distinct CDR3 sequences, nearly 97% seen once. The sequencing sample was made of CD4+ T cells from PBMCs. These receptors were obtained from a human donor with Susac syndrome.

The rearrangement uses TRBV19 and TRBJ1-5; 8 positions match TRBD1. The CDR3 runs 13 residues. The junction had 3 bases not matched to a gene; V was cut back by 4 bases and J by 7 bases. Germline loops: CDR1 LNHDA, CDR2 SQIVND (reference sequence). The CDR3 protein is CASSTQGAQPQHF. CDR3 DNA: TGTGCCAGTAGTACTCAGGGGGCCCAGCCCCAGCATTTT.

The genes are TRBV5-6 and TRBJ2-4, with D tentatively TRBD1 or TRBD2 (5 bases each). Germline values: CDR1 SGHDT, CDR2 YYEEEE. The ends were cut back, 0 bases at V and 0 bases at J, with 19 bases in the middle. This CDR3 comprises 19 residues. This CDR3 reads CASSLAFESGSLAKNIQYF. The CDR3 bases are TGTGCCAGCAGCTTGGCCTTTGAATCAGGGAGCCTAGCCAAAAACATTCAGTACTTC.